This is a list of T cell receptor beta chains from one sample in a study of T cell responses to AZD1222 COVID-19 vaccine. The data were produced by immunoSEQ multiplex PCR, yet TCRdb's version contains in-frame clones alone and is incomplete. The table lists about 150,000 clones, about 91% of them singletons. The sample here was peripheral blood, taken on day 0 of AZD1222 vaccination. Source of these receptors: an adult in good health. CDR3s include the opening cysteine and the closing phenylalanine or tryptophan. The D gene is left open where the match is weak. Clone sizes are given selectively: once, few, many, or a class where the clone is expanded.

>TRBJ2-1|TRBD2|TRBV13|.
TGTGCCAGCAGCCCCCCGACTAGCGGAGGGGGTAATGAGCAGTTCTTC
CASSPPTSGGGNEQFF
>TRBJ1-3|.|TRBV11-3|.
TGTGCCAGCAGCTTTAGACAGCTTGGAAACACCATATATTTT
CASSFRQLGNTIYF
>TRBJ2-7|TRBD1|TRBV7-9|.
TGTGCCAGCAGCTGGAAGGGGGCAGGGGAGCAGTACTTC
CASSWKGAGEQYF
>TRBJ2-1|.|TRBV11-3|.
TGTGCCAGCACCTCGGGGCCGGGAGTGATTAATGAGCAGTTCTTC
CASTSGPGVINEQFF
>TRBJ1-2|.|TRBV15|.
TGTGCCACCAGCAGAGATTCCAACCGCCTCTATGGCTACACCTTC
CATSRDSNRLYGYTF
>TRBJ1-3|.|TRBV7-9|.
TGTGCCAGCAGCTTCGAGGGCCTGCCATCTGGAAACACCATATATTTT
CASSFEGLPSGNTIYF
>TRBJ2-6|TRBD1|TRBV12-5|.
TGTGCTAGTGGTAGCCCCGGGACAGGGAAAGTTGGGGCCAACGTCCTGACTTTC
CASGSPGTGKVGANVLTF
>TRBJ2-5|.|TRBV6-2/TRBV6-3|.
TGTGCCAGCAGCCCAATCTGTATTGAGTTTTTATGGATCCAAGAGACCCAGTACTTC
CASSPICIEFLWIQETQYF
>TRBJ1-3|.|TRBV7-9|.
TGTGCCAGCAGAGAGGCAGGGGTCGGAAACACCATATATTTT
CASREAGVGNTIYF
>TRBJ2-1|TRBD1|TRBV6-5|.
TGTGCCACGGTGTTTGGACAGGCGCGGAATGAGCAGTTCTTC
CATVFGQARNEQFF
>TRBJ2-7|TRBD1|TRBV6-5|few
TGTGCCAGCAGGACAGGGTGGGCGTCGGAGCAGTACTTC
CASRTGWASEQYF
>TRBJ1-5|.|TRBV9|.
TGTGCCAGCAGCGTAGAGGAGGTTCCGCCCCAGCATTTT
CASSVEEVPPQHF
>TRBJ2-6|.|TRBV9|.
TGTGCCAGCAGCGTTGGGGGTTCTGGGGCCAACGTCCTGACTTTC
CASSVGGSGANVLTF
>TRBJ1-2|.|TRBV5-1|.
TGCGCCAGCAACCCCGGAGGAACTATATATGGCTACACCTTC
CASNPGGTIYGYTF
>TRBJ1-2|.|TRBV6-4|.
TGTGCCAGCAGTGACGGGCCTGGCTACACCTTC
CASSDGPGYTF
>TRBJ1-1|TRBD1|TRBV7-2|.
TGTGCCAGCAGCTTTATAGGGACAGGGGTTGAAGCTTTCTTT
CASSFIGTGVEAFF
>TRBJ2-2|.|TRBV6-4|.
TGTGCCAGCAGCCCTAACCAAAACACCGGGGAGCTGTTTTTT
CASSPNQNTGELFF
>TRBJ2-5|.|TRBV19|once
TGTGCCAGTAGTATAGTGGTGCACAGCAAGGAGACCCAGTACTTC
CASSIVVHSKETQYF
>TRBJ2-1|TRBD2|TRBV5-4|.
TGTGCCAGCAGCTTGTTTGGACTAGAGGTTGAGCAGTTCTTC
CASSLFGLEVEQFF
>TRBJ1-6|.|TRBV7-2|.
TGTGCCAGCAGCTTAGTCCGGCAGGGGAATTCACCCCTCCACTTT
CASSLVRQGNSPLHF
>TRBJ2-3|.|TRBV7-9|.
TGTGCCAGCAGCCCCAGGGGCCCAGATACGCAGTATTTT
CASSPRGPDTQYF
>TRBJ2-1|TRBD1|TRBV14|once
TGTGCCAGCAGCCAAGAGGGGGACAGGGGAACTTCAAGTGAGCAGTTCTTC
CASSQEGDRGTSSEQFF
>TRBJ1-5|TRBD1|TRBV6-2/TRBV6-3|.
TGTGCCAGCAGCCGCCGGGACAGGGGAGCCTTAAGCAATCAGCCCCAGCATTTT
CASSRRDRGALSNQPQHF
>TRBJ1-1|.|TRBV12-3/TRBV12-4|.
TGTGCCAGCGTAAGTTTGGGGAACACTGAAGCTTTCTTT
CASVSLGNTEAFF
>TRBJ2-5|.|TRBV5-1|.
TGCGCCAGCAGCTTGGATGGGGGCGAGCAAGAGACCCAGTACTTC
CASSLDGGEQETQYF
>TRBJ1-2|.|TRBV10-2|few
TGCGCCAGCAGTGAGCTGGGCAACTATGGCTACACCTTC
CASSELGNYGYTF
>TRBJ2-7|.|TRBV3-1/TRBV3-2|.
TGTGCCAGCAGCCAAGATCCAGGCGAGCAGTACTTC
CASSQDPGEQYF
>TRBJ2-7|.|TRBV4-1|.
TGCGCCAGCAGCCAAGATCTCGGCGGATCCTACGAGCAGTACTTC
CASSQDLGGSYEQYF
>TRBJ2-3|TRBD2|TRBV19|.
TGTGCCAGTAGTTTTGCTAGCGGGAGCTTGGGTGTCAGGACAGATACGCAGTATTTT
CASSFASGSLGVRTDTQYF
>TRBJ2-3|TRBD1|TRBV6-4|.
TGTGCCAGCATCGAGGGGGCGGCAGATACGCAGTATTTT
CASIEGAADTQYF
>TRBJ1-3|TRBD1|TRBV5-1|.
TGCGCCAGCAGCGGCCGGGACAGGAGAAACACCATATATTTT
CASSGRDRRNTIYF
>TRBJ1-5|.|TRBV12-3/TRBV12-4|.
TGTGCCAGCAGTTTTGGGGCCGCCCAGCCCCAGCATTTT
CASSFGAAQPQHF
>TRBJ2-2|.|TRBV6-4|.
TGTGCCAGCAGTGGGGACAACACCGGGGAGCTGTTTTTT
CASSGDNTGELFF
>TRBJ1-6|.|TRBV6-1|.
TGTGCCAGCAGTGACACGGGCCACACGGATTCACCCCTCCACTTT
CASSDTGHTDSPLHF
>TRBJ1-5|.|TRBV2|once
TGTGCCAGCAGTGAAGCGTGGGCAGGGGTAATACAGCCCCAGCATTTT
CASSEAWAGVIQPQHF
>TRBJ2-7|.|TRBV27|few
TGTGCCAGCAGTTCAACACTACACTTCTACGAGCAGTACTTC
CASSSTLHFYEQYF
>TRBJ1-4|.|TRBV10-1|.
TGCGCCAGCAGTGAAGGGCAGGGAACTAATGAAAAACTGTTTTTT
CASSEGQGTNEKLFF
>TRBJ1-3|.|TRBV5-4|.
TGTGCCAGCAGCTCCTCCCAGGGTGTCCCTGGAAACACCATATATTTT
CASSSSQGVPGNTIYF
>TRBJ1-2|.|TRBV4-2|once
TGTGCCAGCAGCCAAGCAATGGGGCGGACGACCTATGGCTACACCTTC
CASSQAMGRTTYGYTF
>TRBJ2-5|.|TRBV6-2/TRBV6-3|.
TGTGCCAGCAGTTATCCACCTTCCGGGACCAACCTTCGAGAGACCCAGTACTTC
CASSYPPSGTNLRETQYF
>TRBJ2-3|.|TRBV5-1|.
TGCGCGACCACCCGGAGGGGTACAGATACGCAGTATTTT
CATTRRGTDTQYF
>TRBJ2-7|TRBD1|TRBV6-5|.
TGTGCCAGCAGTTACTCGTGGGACAGGTCCCTCTACGAGCAGTACTTC
CASSYSWDRSLYEQYF
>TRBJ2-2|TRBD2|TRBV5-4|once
TGTGCCAGCAGCCTAGGGGGACTAGCGGGAGATACCGGGGAGCTGTTTTTT
CASSLGGLAGDTGELFF
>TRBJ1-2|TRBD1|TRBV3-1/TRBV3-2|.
TGTGCCAGCAGCCAAGTAACAGGGGTACACTATGGCTACACCTTC
CASSQVTGVHYGYTF
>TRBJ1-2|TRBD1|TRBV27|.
TGTGCCAGCAGTTTATTGACAGGGGGCTATGGCTACACCTTC
CASSLLTGGYGYTF
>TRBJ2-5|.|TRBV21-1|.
TGTGCCAGCAGCAAAGTGTCACCGGGAGGGAAAGAGACCCAGTACTTC
CASSKVSPGGKETQYF
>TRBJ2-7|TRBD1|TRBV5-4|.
TGTGCCAGCAGCTCCCAGACAGGGGCGGGTGGTTACGAGCAGTACTTC
CASSSQTGAGGYEQYF
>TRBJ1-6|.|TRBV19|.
TGTGCCAGTAAGCCGTGGGGGGCGGTCTCCTATAATTCACCCCTCCACTTT
CASKPWGAVSYNSPLHF
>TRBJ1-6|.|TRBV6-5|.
TGTGCCAGCACCAATAATCCCTCCTATAATTCACCCCTCCACTTT
CASTNNPSYNSPLHF
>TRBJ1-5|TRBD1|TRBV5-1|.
TGCGCCAGCAGCTTGGGGGACAGCTATAGCAATCAGCCCCAGCATTTT
CASSLGDSYSNQPQHF
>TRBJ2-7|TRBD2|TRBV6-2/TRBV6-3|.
TGTGCCAGCAGTTACTCGCCCGGGACTAGTTCTTACGAGCAGTACTTC
CASSYSPGTSSYEQYF
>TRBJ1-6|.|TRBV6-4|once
TGTGCCAGCAGTGACGGTTTCAGGGAAAGCCATAATTCACCCCTCCACTTT
CASSDGFRESHNSPLHF
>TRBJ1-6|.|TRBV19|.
TGTGCCAGTAGTCGGGGAGGGGTGTCACCCCTCCACTTT
CASSRGGVSPLHF
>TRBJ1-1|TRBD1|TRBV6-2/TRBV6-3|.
TGTGCCAGCAGTCTCAGGGGGCGAGGGACTGAAGCTTTCTTT
CASSLRGRGTEAFF